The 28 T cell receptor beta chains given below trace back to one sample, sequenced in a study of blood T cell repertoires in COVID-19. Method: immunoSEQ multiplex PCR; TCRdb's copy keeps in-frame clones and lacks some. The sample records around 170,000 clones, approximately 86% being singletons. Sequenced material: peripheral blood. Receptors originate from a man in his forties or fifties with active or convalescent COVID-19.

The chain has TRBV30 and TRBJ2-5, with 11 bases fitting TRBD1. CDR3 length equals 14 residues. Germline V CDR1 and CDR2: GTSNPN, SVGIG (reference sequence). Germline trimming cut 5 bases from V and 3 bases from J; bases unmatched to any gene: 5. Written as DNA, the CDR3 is TGTGCCTGGGGGGACAGGGGGAGGGAAGAGACCCAGTACTTC. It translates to CAWGDRGREETQYF. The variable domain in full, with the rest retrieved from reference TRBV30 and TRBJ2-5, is SQTIHQWPATLVQPVGSPLSLECTVEGTSNPNLYWYRQAAGRGLQLLFYSVGIGQISSEVPQNLSASRPQDRQFILSSKKLLLSDSGFYLCAWGDRGREETQYFGPGTRLLVL.

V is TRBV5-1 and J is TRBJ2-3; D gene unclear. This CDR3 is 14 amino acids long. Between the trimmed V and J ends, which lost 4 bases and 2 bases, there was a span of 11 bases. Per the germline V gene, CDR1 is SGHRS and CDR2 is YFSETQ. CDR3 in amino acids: CASSVQRVTDTQYF. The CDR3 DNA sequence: TGCGCCAGCAGCGTACAGAGAGTCACAGATACGCAGTATTTT. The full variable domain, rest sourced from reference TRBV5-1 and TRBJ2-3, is KAGVTQTPRYLIKTRGQQVTLSCSPISGHRSVSWYQQTPGQGLQFLFEYFSETQRNKGNFPGRFSGRQFSNSRSEMNVSTLELGDSALYLCASSVQRVTDTQYFGPGTRLTVL.

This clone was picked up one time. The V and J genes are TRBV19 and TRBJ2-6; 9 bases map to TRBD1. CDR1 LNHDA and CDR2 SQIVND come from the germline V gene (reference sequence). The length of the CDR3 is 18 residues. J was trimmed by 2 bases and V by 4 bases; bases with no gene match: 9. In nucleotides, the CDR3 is TGTGCCAGTAGTACGACTCCGGGACAGGGCCCTGGGGCCAACGTCCTGACTTTC. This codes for CASSTTPGQGPGANVLTF. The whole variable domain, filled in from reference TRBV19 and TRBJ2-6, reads DGGITQSPKYLFRKEGQNVTLSCEQNLNHDAMYWYRQDPGQGLRLIYYSQIVNDFQKGDIAEGYSVSREKKESFPLTVTSAQKNPTAFYLCASSTTPGQGPGANVLTFGAGSRLTVL.

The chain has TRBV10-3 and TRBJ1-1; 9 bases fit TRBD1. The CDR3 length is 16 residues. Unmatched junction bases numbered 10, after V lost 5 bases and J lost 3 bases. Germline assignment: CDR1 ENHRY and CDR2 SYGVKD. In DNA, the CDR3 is TGTGCCATCAGTACTATCACAGGGGGCAGAGACACTGAAGCTTTCTTT. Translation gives CAISTITGGRDTEAFF.

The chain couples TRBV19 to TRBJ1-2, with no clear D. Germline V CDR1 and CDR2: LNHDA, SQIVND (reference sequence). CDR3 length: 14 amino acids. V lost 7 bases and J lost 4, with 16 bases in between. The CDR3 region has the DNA TGTGCCAGTACCGACCCCGGGGTAGGCTATGGCTACACCTTC. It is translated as CASTDPGVGYGYTF.

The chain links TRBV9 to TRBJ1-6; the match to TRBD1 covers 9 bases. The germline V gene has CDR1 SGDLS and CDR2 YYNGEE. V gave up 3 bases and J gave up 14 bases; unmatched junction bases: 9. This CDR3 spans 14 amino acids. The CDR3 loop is CASSAQGAAVALHF. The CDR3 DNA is TGTGCCAGCAGCGCACAGGGGGCGGCCGTCGCCCTCCACTTT.

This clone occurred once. The chain's CDR3 is CASSPRVVNTGELFF. The CDR3, as DNA: TGTGCCAGCAGCCCCAGGGTTGTGAACACCGGGGAGCTGTTTTTT. The rearrangement joins TRBV7-7 to TRBJ2-2; the D gene is possibly TRBD1 (5 bases). Trimming removed 5 bases from V and 1 base from J, with 11 bases in between. The CDR3 loop spans 15 amino acids. Germline V gives CDR1 SSHAT, CDR2 FNYEAQ (reference sequence). Drawing the rest from reference TRBV7-7 and TRBJ2-2, the complete variable domain is GAGVSQSPRYKVTKRGQDVTLRCDPISSHATLYWYQQALGQGPEFLTYFNYEAQPDKSGLPSDRFSAERPEGSISTLTIQRTEQRDSAMYRCASSPRVVNTGELFFGEGSRLTVL.

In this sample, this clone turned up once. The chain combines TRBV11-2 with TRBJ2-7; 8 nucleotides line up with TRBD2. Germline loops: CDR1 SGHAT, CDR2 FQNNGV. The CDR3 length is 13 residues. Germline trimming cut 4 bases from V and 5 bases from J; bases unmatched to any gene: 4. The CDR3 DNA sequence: TGTGCCAGCAGCTCAGCGGGAGACGACGAGCAGTACTTC. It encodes CASSSAGDDEQYF.

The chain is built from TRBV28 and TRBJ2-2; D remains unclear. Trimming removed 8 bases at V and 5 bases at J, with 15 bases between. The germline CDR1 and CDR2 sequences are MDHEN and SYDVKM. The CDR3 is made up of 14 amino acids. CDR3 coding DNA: TGTGCCAGCGTCAAGAACAGACGGACCGGGGAGCTGTTTTTT. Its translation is CASVKNRRTGELFF.

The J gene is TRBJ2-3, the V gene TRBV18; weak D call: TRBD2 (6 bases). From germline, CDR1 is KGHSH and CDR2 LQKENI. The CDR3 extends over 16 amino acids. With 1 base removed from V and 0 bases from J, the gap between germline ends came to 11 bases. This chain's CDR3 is CASSPLAGLSTDTQYF. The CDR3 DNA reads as TGTGCCAGCTCACCACTTGCGGGACTGAGCACAGATACGCAGTATTTT.

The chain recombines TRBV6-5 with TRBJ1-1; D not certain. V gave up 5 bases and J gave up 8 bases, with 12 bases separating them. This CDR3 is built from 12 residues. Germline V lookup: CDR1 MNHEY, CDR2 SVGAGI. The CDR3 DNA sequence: TGTGCCAGCAGTCGGCGGGATTGGGAAGCTTTCTTT. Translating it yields CASSRRDWEAFF.

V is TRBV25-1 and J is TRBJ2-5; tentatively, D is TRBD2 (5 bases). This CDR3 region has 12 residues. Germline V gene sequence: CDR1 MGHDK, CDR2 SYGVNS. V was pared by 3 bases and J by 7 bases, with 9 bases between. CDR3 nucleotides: TGTGCCAGCAGTGATGGTAGCGTGACCCAGTACTTC. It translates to CASSDGSVTQYF.

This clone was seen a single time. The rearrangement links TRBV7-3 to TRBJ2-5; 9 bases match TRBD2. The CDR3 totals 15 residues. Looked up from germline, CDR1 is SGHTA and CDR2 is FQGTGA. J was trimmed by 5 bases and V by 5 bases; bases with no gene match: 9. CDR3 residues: CASSSGGQSGETQYF. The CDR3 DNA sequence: TGTGCCAGCAGCAGCGGGGGGCAAAGCGGTGAGACCCAGTACTTC.

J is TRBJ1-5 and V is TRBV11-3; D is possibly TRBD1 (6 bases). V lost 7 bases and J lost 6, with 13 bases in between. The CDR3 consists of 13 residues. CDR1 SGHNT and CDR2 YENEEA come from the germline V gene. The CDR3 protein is CASIFQGSQPQHF. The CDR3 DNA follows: TGTGCCAGCATTTTTCAGGGGAGTCAGCCCCAGCATTTT. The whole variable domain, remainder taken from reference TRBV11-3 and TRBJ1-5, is EAGVVQSPRYKIIEKKQPVAFWCNPISGHNTLYWYLQNLGQGPELLIRYENEEAVDDSQLPKDRFSAERLKGVDSTLKIQPAELGDSAVYLCASIFQGSQPQHFGDGTRLSIL.

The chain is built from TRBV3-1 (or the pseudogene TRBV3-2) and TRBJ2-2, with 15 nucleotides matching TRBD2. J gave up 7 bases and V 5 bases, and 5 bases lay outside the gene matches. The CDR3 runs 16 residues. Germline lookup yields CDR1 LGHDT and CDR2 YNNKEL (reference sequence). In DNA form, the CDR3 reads TGTGCCAGCAGCTGGACTAGCGGGGGGGCTGGCGGGGAGCTGTTTTTT. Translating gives CASSWTSGGAGGELFF.

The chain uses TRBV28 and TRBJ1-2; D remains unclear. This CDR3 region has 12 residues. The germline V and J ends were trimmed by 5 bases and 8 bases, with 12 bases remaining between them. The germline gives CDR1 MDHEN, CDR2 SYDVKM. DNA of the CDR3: TGTGCCAGCAGTCTCTCTTTAATAGGCTACACCTTC. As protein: CASSLSLIGYTF.

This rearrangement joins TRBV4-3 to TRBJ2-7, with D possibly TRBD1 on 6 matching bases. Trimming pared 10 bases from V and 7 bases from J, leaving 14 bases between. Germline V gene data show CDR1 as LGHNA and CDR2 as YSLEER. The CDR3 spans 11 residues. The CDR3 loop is CATIQGGEQYF. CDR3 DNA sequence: TGCGCCACAATACAGGGCGGAGAGCAGTACTTC.

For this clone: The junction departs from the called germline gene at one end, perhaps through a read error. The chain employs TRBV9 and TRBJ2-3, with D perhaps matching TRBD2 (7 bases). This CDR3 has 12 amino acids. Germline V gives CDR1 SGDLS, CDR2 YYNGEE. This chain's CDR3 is CASSVDIAGANF. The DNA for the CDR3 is TGTGCCAGCAGCGTAGATATTGCGGGGGCGAATTTT.

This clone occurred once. The CDR3 sequence: CASSPTNSNQPQHF. CDR3 in DNA: TGTGCCAGCTCACCAACCAACTCCAATCAGCCCCAGCATTTT. The chain links TRBV18 to TRBJ1-5; D not certain. The germline gives CDR1 KGHSH, CDR2 LQKENI. The V end was cut by 2 bases, the J end by 3 bases, with 8 bases between. The CDR3 runs to 14 residues.

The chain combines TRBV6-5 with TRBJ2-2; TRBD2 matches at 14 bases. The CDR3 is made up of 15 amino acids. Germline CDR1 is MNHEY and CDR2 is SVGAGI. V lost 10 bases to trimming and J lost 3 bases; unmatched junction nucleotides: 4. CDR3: CAIGLAGGDTGELFF. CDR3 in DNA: TGTGCCATCGGACTAGCGGGAGGAGACACCGGGGAGCTGTTTTTT.

Written as DNA, the CDR3 is TGTGCCAGTAGTAAAGCCGAAGTAAATAGCAATCAGCCCCAGCATTTT. It translates to CASSKAEVNSNQPQHF. This rearrangement joins TRBV19 to TRBJ1-5; no definite D call. Germline CDR1 is LNHDA and CDR2 is SQIVND (reference sequence). V was trimmed by 4 bases and J by 0 bases, leaving 13 bases between them. The CDR3 is made up of 16 amino acids.

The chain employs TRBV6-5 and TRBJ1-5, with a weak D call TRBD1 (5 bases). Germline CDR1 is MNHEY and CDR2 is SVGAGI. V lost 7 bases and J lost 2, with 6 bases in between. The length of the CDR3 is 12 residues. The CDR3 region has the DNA TGTGCCAGCATGACAGGCAATCAGCCCCAGCATTTT. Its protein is CASMTGNQPQHF.

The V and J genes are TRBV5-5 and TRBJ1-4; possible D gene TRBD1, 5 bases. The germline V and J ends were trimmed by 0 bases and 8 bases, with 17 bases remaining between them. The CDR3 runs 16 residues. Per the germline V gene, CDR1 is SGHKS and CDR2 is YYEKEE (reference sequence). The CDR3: CASSLGGTGFSEKLFF. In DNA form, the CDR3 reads TGTGCCAGCAGCTTGGGGGGTACAGGCTTTAGCGAAAAACTGTTTTTT.

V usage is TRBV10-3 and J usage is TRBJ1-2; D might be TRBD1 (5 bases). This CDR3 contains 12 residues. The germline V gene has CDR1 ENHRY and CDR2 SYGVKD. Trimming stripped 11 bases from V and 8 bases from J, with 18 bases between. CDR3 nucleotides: TGTGCCTCCGGTCGGGGGGAAGGAGGCTACACCTTC. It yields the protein CASGRGEGGYTF.

The CDR3 sequence: CASSQGQGTLELFF. In nucleotides, the CDR3 is TGTGCCAGCTCACAGGGACAGGGGACGCTGGAGCTGTTTTTT. This chain joins TRBV18 and TRBJ2-2, with 10 bases that match TRBD1. The CDR3 is 14 residues long. Trimming at V came to 4 bases and at J to 10 bases, leaving 6 bases not matched to a gene. Germline values: CDR1 KGHSH, CDR2 LQKENI.

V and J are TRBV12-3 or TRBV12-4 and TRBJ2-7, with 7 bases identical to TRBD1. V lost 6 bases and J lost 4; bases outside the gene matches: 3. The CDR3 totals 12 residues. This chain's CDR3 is CASSPGQYEQYF. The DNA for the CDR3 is TGTGCCAGCAGCCCGGGACAGTACGAGCAGTACTTC.

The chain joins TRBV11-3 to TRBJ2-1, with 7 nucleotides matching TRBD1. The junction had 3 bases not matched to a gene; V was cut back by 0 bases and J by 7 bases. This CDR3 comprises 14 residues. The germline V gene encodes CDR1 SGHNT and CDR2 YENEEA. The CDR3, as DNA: TGTGCCAGCAGCTTAGATCAACAGGGGAATGAGCAGTTCTTC. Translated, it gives CASSLDQQGNEQFF. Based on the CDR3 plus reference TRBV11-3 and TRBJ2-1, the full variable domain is EAGVVQSPRYKIIEKKQPVAFWCNPISGHNTLYWYLQNLGQGPELLIRYENEEAVDDSQLPKDRFSAERLKGVDSTLKIQPAELGDSAVYLCASSLDQQGNEQFFGPGTRLTVL.

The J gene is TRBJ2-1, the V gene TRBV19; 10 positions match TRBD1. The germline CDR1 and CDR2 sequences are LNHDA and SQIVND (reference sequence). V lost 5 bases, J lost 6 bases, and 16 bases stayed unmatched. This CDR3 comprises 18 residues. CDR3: CASSAGPGTGVVSNEQFF. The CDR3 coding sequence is TGTGCCAGTAGTGCCGGCCCGGGGACAGGGGTGGTTAGCAATGAGCAGTTCTTC.